This is a list of T cell receptor beta chains from one sample in a study of T cells in tuberculosis. Sequenced by immunoSEQ multiplex PCR; TCRdb stores in-frame clones only, minus some. The sample holds 45,000 or so clones, 95% seen once. The sample consisted of PBMCs. These receptors were taken from a donor aged 10 to 29 with latent tuberculosis or without tuberculosis infection. The CDR3 runs from the conserved cysteine through the conserved F or W. The D gene is left open where the match is weak. Only some rows state a clone size, as once, few, many or a class for expanded clones.

d_call j_call v_call clone_size cdr3_aa cdr3_nt
TRBD1 TRBJ2-7 TRBV5-6 . CASSLRTGDAEQYF TGTGCCAGCAGCTTGAGGACAGGGGACGCCGAGCAGTACTTC
TRBD2 TRBJ2-3 TRBV6-4 . CASSDSGGTDTQYF TGTGCCAGCAGTGACAGCGGGGGCACAGATACGCAGTATTTT
. TRBJ1-3 TRBV28 . CASGVDIGNTIYF TGTGCCAGCGGGGTGGACATAGGAAACACCATATATTTT
TRBD2 TRBJ2-1 TRBV11-2 . CASSPNHRLAGHNEQFF TGTGCCAGCAGCCCTAATCATCGACTAGCGGGGCACAATGAGCAGTTCTTC
. TRBJ2-2 TRBV27 . CASSPRSGGELFF TGTGCCAGCAGTCCTCGATCCGGCGGGGAGCTGTTTTTT
TRBD1 TRBJ1-2 TRBV30 . CAFRAGGDYGYTF TGTGCCTTTAGGGCAGGGGGTGACTATGGCTACACCTTC
. TRBJ2-1 TRBV27 . CASSSEGRVNEQFF TGTGCCAGCAGTTCCGAAGGGCGGGTCAATGAGCAGTTCTTC
. TRBJ1-4 TRBV20-1 . CSASNEKLFF TGCAGTGCCTCTAATGAAAAACTGTTTTTT
. TRBJ1-1 TRBV5-1 . CASSLTGTTEAFF TGCGCCAGCAGCTTGACAGGGACCACTGAAGCTTTCTTT
TRBD2 TRBJ2-5 TRBV30 . CAWTLAGARWETQYF TGTGCCTGGACCCTAGCGGGGGCGCGGTGGGAGACCCAGTACTTC
TRBD1 TRBJ1-1 TRBV5-6 . CASSAGTGVATEAFF TGTGCCAGCAGCGCCGGGACAGGGGTGGCCACTGAAGCTTTCTTT
. TRBJ2-1 TRBV7-9 once CASSNDRGFYNEQFF TGTGCCAGCAGCAACGACCGAGGATTCTACAATGAGCAGTTCTTC
. TRBJ2-7 TRBV5-1 . CASSPLMGGEQYF TGCGCCAGCAGCCCCTTGATGGGGGGTGAGCAGTACTTC
. TRBJ1-2 TRBV14 . CASSQEDSFWGYTF TGTGCCAGCAGCCAAGAGGACAGTTTCTGGGGCTACACCTTC
TRBD1 TRBJ2-2 TRBV30 . CAYTQGVLNTGELFF TGTGCCTATACCCAGGGGGTGCTGAACACCGGGGAGCTGTTTTTT
. TRBJ1-5 TRBV9 once CASSVGGGVTSNQPQHF TGTGCCAGCAGCGTAGGAGGAGGGGTTACTAGCAATCAGCCCCAGCATTTT
. TRBJ2-7 TRBV5-6 once CASSLVDYSSYEQYF TGTGCCAGCAGCTTGGTCGACTACTCGTCCTACGAGCAGTACTTC
. TRBJ1-2 TRBV30 . CAWSLTGSWNYGYTF TGTGCCTGGAGTCTCACAGGGAGTTGGAACTATGGCTACACCTTC
TRBD2 TRBJ2-7 TRBV4-1 . CASSQVGGGAVYEQYF TGCGCCAGCAGCCAAGTTGGCGGGGGGGCCGTCTACGAGCAGTACTTC
TRBD1 TRBJ1-3 TRBV15 . CATSRRSPPGQGLGNTIYF TGTGCCACCAGCAGGCGCTCCCCCCCGGGACAGGGCCTGGGAAACACCATATATTTT
TRBD2 TRBJ2-7 TRBV4-1 . CASSQYERGLYEQYF TGCGCCAGCAGCCAATATGAGCGGGGTCTCTACGAGCAGTACTTC
TRBD1 TRBJ1-2 TRBV28 . CAIRDRHYGYTF TGTGCCATAAGGGACAGACACTATGGCTACACCTTC
. TRBJ1-6 TRBV10-1 . CASSEQPYNSPLHF TGCGCCAGCAGTGAACAGCCCTATAATTCACCCCTCCACTTT
. TRBJ1-2 TRBV11-2 . CASSGTTNYGYTF TGTGCCAGCAGCGGGACAACCAACTATGGCTACACCTTC
. TRBJ1-5 TRBV5-5 . CASSLGQISNQPQHF TGTGCCAGCAGCTTGGGACAGATTAGCAATCAGCCCCAGCATTTT
TRBD1 TRBJ2-7 TRBV5-1 . CASSPGTGWYEQYF TGCGCCAGCAGCCCCGGGACAGGGTGGTACGAGCAGTACTTC
. TRBJ1-6 TRBV14 . CASSQWAPRYSPLHF TGTGCCAGCAGCCAATGGGCACCACGGTATTCACCCCTCCACTTT
TRBD2 TRBJ2-7 TRBV6-7 . CASTPGTRGYEQYF TGTGCCAGCACCCCCGGGACTAGAGGGTACGAGCAGTACTTC
. TRBJ1-1 TRBV4-1 . CASSQDQVGNTEAFF TGCGCCAGCAGCCAAGATCAGGTCGGTAACACTGAAGCTTTCTTT
. TRBJ1-1 TRBV28 . CASSLAGMNTEAFF TGTGCCAGCAGTTTAGCGGGAATGAACACTGAAGCTTTCTTT
. TRBJ1-1 TRBV30 once CAWSVTQATEAFF TGTGCCTGGAGTGTAACACAGGCCACTGAAGCTTTCTTT
. TRBJ2-7 TRBV28 . CASSPGGLRYEQYF TGTGCCAGCTCCCCGGGGGGCCTTAGGTACGAGCAGTACTTC
. TRBJ1-1 TRBV14 . CASSQRTALNTEAFF TGTGCCAGCAGCCAAAGGACAGCCCTGAACACTGAAGCTTTCTTT
. TRBJ2-7 TRBV11-2 . CASSFPISYEQYF TGTGCCAGCAGCTTTCCTATCTCCTACGAGCAGTACTTC
. TRBJ1-1 TRBV4-1 . CASSQDRDTEAFF TGCGCCAGCAGCCAAGACCGGGACACTGAAGCTTTCTTT
. TRBJ2-6 TRBV29-1 . CSALRGANVLTF TGCAGCGCTCTACGTGGGGCCAACGTCCTGACTTTC
TRBD1 TRBJ2-5 TRBV5-1 . CASSRSDRGGETQYF TGCGCCAGCAGCAGGTCAGACAGGGGTGGAGAGACCCAGTACTTC
. TRBJ1-2 TRBV28 . CASRRKLRWNYGYTF TGTGCCAGCAGACGGAAGTTGAGGTGGAACTATGGCTACACCTTC
. TRBJ1-1 TRBV2 . CASSGQLEAFF TGTGCCAGCAGTGGACAACTTGAAGCCTTCTTT
. TRBJ1-1 TRBV30 few CAWSVGAEAFF TGTGCCTGGAGTGTAGGGGCTGAAGCTTTCTTT
TRBD1 TRBJ1-3 TRBV14 . CASSQAVRTGAGNTIYF TGTGCCAGCAGCCAAGCGGTCCGGACAGGGGCTGGAAACACCATATATTTT
TRBD1 TRBJ1-1 TRBV5-8 . CASSYTGGTEAFF TGTGCCAGCAGTTATACAGGGGGCACTGAAGCTTTCTTT
. TRBJ1-1 TRBV28 once CASSLSAGRGTEAFF TGTGCCAGCAGTTTATCGGCAGGACGGGGGACTGAAGCTTTCTTT
. TRBJ1-5 TRBV6-1 . CASSAPGGAPDHQPQHF TGTGCCAGCAGTGCCCCCGGAGGGGCGCCCGACCATCAGCCCCAGCATTTT
TRBD1 TRBJ1-6 TRBV6-5 . CASSFEQGGNSPLHF TGTGCCAGCAGTTTCGAGCAGGGGGGTAATTCACCCCTCCACTTT
TRBD1 TRBJ2-7 TRBV27 . CASRSQPGQGRYEQYF TGTGCCAGCAGATCCCAACCGGGACAGGGGCGATACGAGCAGTACTTC